This TCR beta chain emerged from a study of blood T cell repertoires in COVID-19. Study in general: Material from acute and convalescent COVID-19 was sourced from the United States, Italy and Spain.

The CDR3 is 14 amino acids. Germline V gene data show CDR1 as MNHEY and CDR2 as SVGEGT. The ends were cut back, 5 bases at V and 10 bases at J, with 17 bases in the middle. As originally analysed: Estimation of nucleated cell counts was performed using reference gene primer amplification. The repertoire was sequenced with immunoSEQ multiplex PCR; TCRdb's copy has only in-frame clones and lacks some. V, J and clone size reflect that table, while D and trimming were determined from the DNA. This table holds 120,000 or so clones, 65% to 90% found once. This clone showed up just once. The rearrangement links TRBV6-2 or TRBV6-3 to TRBJ1-4; D ambiguous. The source of this sequence is a woman older than 75 with acute or convalescent COVID-19. Input material: peripheral blood. The CDR3 here is CASSGVNVGGKLFF. For the CDR3, the DNA is TGTGCCAGCAGTGGGGTCAACGTTGGAGGAAAACTGTTTTTT.